A single sample gave rise to the 20 T cell receptor beta chains below, sequenced in a study of T cell clonality in common variable immunodeficiency. TCRdb's copy holds only in-frame clones and misses some; the assay was immunoSEQ multiplex PCR. The sample includes tens of thousands of clones, none of them occurring once. The sample comprised peripheral blood mononuclear cells. These receptors were taken from a person between 18 and 69 years old in good health.

As to this clone: The read ends 3 residues early relative to the CDR3; the germline J gene fills the gap. The rearrangement uses TRBV6-4 and TRBJ1-5, with D perhaps TRBD1 (5 bases). CDR1 and CDR2 from the germline V gene are MRHNA and SNTAGT. The CDR3 length is 13 residues. The DNA read from the CDR3 is TGTGCCAGCAGTGACTCGGACACAGATCCC. It encodes CASSDSDTDP. The full CDR3 sequence reads CASSDSDTDPQHF.

This clone turned up a few times. The read terminates 3 residues ahead of where the CDR3 ends, so the germline J gene completes it. The gene calls are TRBV11-2 and TRBJ2-7; a weak D match, TRBD1 (7 bases). The V gene lost 5 bases and the J gene lost 3 bases, with 17 bases spanning the gap. The CDR3 is 15 residues long. The germline CDR1 and CDR2 sequences are SGHAT and FQNNGV. CDR3 bases read: TGTGCCAGCAGCCCCCGCGGGACAGTCGACTACGAG. Amino acid sequence: CASSPRGTVDYE. The CDR3 in full is CASSPRGTVDYEQYF.

This clone was counted between two and nine times. The read halts 3 residues ahead of the CDR3 end, with the missing end drawn from the germline J gene. The chain is built from TRBV18 and TRBJ1-2, with TRBD1 as a possible D gene (5 bases). The CDR3 runs 13 residues. In germline, CDR1 is KGHSH, CDR2 LQKENI. Partial CDR3 DNA: TGTGCCAGCTCACCCGGGACTAGCTACGAC. This sequence encodes CASSPGTSYD. The full CDR3 reads CASSPGTSYDYTF.

This clone was seen many times. With the read ending 3 residues before the CDR3 end, the germline J gene is used to fill in that end. The rearrangement uses TRBV6-2 or TRBV6-3 and TRBJ2-2; 8 bases match TRBD1. Germline V CDR1 and CDR2: MNHEY, SVGEGT. V lost 6 bases to trimming and J lost 3 bases; unmatched junction nucleotides: 9. The CDR3 extends over 16 amino acids. CDR3 DNA, as far as it was read: TGTGCCAGCAGCCCGGACAGGGCCCGGCACACCGGGGAG. This codes for CASSPDRARHTGE. The entire CDR3 is CASSPDRARHTGELFF.

This clone was counted many times. The read terminates 3 residues ahead of where the CDR3 ends, so the germline J gene completes it. The rearrangement uses TRBV7-3 and TRBJ2-3; 8 bases align to TRBD2. Germline V CDR1 and CDR2: SGHTA, FQGTGA. This CDR3 is built from 14 residues. V trimming: 4 bases; J trimming: 1 base; junction bases outside the gene matches: 1. The CDR3 sequence: CASSYSGGTDTQYF. CDR3 bases read: TGTGCCAGCAGCTATAGCGGGGGCACAGATACG.

This clone has at least ten counts. The CDR3 end lies 3 residues beyond the end of the read and is filled in from the germline J gene. The chain recombines TRBV20-1 with TRBJ2-1; 10 positions match TRBD1. This CDR3 is built from 14 residues. Germline CDR1 reads DFQATT; CDR2 reads SNEGSKA (reference sequence). V lost 5 bases, J lost 3 bases, and 4 bases stayed unmatched. The sequenced CDR3 bases are TGCAGTGCTGGGGGACAGGGGTACTACAATGAG. Protein product: CSAGGQGYYNE. The CDR3 in its entirety is CSAGGQGYYNEQFF.

This clone was recorded a few times. The CDR3 goes on 3 residues after the read ends, and that part is filled in from the germline J gene. The chain links TRBV2 to TRBJ1-5, with D unresolved. The germline V gene encodes CDR1 SNHLY and CDR2 FYNNEI. V lost 4 bases, J lost 6 bases, and 16 bases lay in between. There are 15 residues in the CDR3. CDR3 loop: CASSGASGWLQPQHF. CDR3 bases read: TGTGCCAGCAGTGGGGCTTCTGGCTGGCTTCAGCCC.

This clone showed up many times. The read terminates 3 residues before the CDR3 end, so the remaining end is supplied by the germline J gene. The J gene is TRBJ2-7, the V gene TRBV20-1; D assignment may be TRBD1 or TRBD2 (7 bases each). Germline V gene lookup returns CDR1 DFQATT and CDR2 SNEGSKA (reference sequence). This CDR3 contains 17 residues. Trimming left V 3 bases short and J 4 bases short, with 25 bases between. CDR3 bases read: TGCAGTGCTAGTGGGGAGGGGGCGTCCGGCGGGATTTACGAG. Its translation is CSASGEGASGGIYE. The whole CDR3 protein is CSASGEGASGGIYEQYF.

This clone was detected ten times or more. A clone one base away is much larger, so this may be a read error. The read terminates 3 residues before the CDR3 end, so the remaining end is supplied by the germline J gene. The same CDR3 is also encoded by other DNA sequences in this sample. The V gene is TRBV5-4, the J gene TRBJ1-2; maybe TRBD1 (5 bases). V lost 4 bases and J 4 bases, leaving 11 bases between the germline ends. Germline CDR1 is SGHNT and CDR2 is YYREEE (reference sequence). This CDR3 contains 13 residues. CDR3 DNA (partial): TGTGCCAGCAGCACGGAGCAGGGCTATGGC. Translated, it gives CASSTEQGYG. The entire CDR3 sequence reads CASSTEQGYGYTF.

This clone has ten or more counts. The read falls 3 residues short of the CDR3 end, and the missing part is taken from the germline J gene. This chain uses TRBV7-3 with TRBJ2-3, with 7 bases that match TRBD1. From germline, CDR1 is SGHTA and CDR2 FQGTGA. This CDR3 is 15 amino acids long. V gave up 0 bases and J gave up 2 bases; unmatched junction bases: 2. CDR3 bases read: TGTGCCAGCAGCTTAACCGGGACAGTCACAGATACG. This sequence encodes CASSLTGTVTDT. The entire CDR3 protein reads CASSLTGTVTDTQYF.

About this clone: The DNA ends 3 residues before the CDR3 does, and the rest of the CDR3 is filled in from the germline J gene. The chain joins TRBV5-5 to TRBJ1-4, with D perhaps TRBD1 (6 bases). CDR1 is SGHKS, CDR2 YYEKEE, per germline (reference sequence). CDR3 length equals 15 residues. The sequenced part of the CDR3 DNA is TGTGCCAGCAGCCTAGGGACATCTTGGGATTCACCA. This sequence encodes CASSLGTSWDSP. The full CDR3 protein reads CASSLGTSWDSPLFF.

This clone has at least ten counts. The CDR3 is cut off 3 residues early in the read; its end comes from the germline J gene. In the same sample, other DNA sequences code for this CDR3. The chain couples TRBV20-1 to TRBJ2-7, with 10 positions matching TRBD2. Germline CDR1 DFQATT, CDR2 SNEGSKA (reference sequence). This CDR3 region has 19 residues. The V and J ends lost 0 bases and 6 bases, in that order; junction bases with no gene match: 20. The CDR3 loop reads CSARDVIKASGSATSEQYF. The DNA read from the CDR3 is TGCAGTGCTAGAGATGTGATTAAAGCTAGCGGGAGCGCTACTTCCGAG.

This clone has ten or more counts. From the germline J gene comes the end of the CDR3, since the read stops 3 residues before it. This sequence joins TRBV7-2 and TRBJ2-1; D unresolved. From germline, CDR1 is SGHTA and CDR2 FQGNSA. The CDR3 has 13 residues. V lost 5 bases and J lost 2, with 7 bases in between. CDR3 region: CASSTRAYNEQFF. The sequenced CDR3 bases are TGTGCCAGCAGCACCCGGGCCTACAATGAG.

This clone appeared many times. The read halts 3 residues ahead of the CDR3 end, with the missing end drawn from the germline J gene. The chain carries TRBV5-1 and TRBJ2-1; 7 positions match TRBD1. The V and J ends lost 4 bases and 5 bases, in that order; junction bases with no gene match: 9. There are 15 residues in the CDR3. Germline CDR1 and CDR2: SGHRS and YFSETQ. Incomplete CDR3 DNA: TGCGCCAGCAGCCCTACAGGGGAGATCCACAATGAG. Translated, it gives CASSPTGEIHNE. The full-length CDR3 reads as CASSPTGEIHNEQFF.

This clone was recorded many times. The read comes to an end 3 residues before the CDR3 does, leaving the germline J gene to fill in the end. The chain uses TRBV19 and TRBJ2-1; D not resolved. This CDR3 has 13 residues. V was shortened by 3 bases and J by 8 bases, with 11 bases between the two germline ends. Germline V gene sequence: CDR1 LNHDA, CDR2 SQIVND (reference sequence). CDR3 DNA, as far as it was read: TGTGCCAGTAGTATTCCCCCCAGCGATGAG. Translating gives CASSIPPSDE. In full, the CDR3 is CASSIPPSDEQFF.

This clone occurred many times. The sequenced part of the CDR3 DNA is TGTGCCAGCCGCCCCCATGGTAGCGGGCCCAGCACAGATACG. Amino acids: CASRPHGSGPSTDT. The whole CDR3 region reads CASRPHGSGPSTDTQYF. V and J are TRBV28 and TRBJ2-3; TRBD2 aligns across 7 bases. The read is 3 residues too short to cover the CDR3 end, so that end is filled in from the germline J gene. Germline V gene lookup returns CDR1 MDHEN and CDR2 SYDVKM. V lost 8 bases to trimming and J lost 0 bases; unmatched junction nucleotides: 14. CDR3 length equals 17 residues.

Turning to this clone: Read coverage stops 3 residues before the CDR3 terminus; the germline J gene supplies the remainder. The gene calls are TRBV20-1 and TRBJ2-5; 8 nucleotides line up with TRBD1. Unmatched junction bases numbered 11, after V lost 3 bases and J lost 5 bases. Per germline, CDR1 DFQATT and CDR2 SNEGSKA (reference sequence). The CDR3 consists of 15 residues. The DNA read from the CDR3 is TGCAGTGCTAGGTTTGGGGCAGGGGGCGCCGAGACC. Its translation is CSARFGAGGAET. The CDR3 in full is CSARFGAGGAETQYF.

This clone was detected many times. The observed sequence ends 3 residues before the CDR3 terminus, with the missing tail filled in from the germline J gene. The genes are TRBV5-1 and TRBJ2-6; D remains unclear. Per germline, CDR1 SGHRS and CDR2 YFSETQ. Trimming left V 5 bases short and J 0 bases short, with 12 bases between. The CDR3 consists of 16 residues. The CDR3 spells CASSSTPHSGANVLTF. Partial CDR3 DNA: TGCGCCAGCAGTTCGACTCCTCACTCTGGGGCCAACGTC.

This clone was counted a few times. The read is 3 residues too short to cover the CDR3 end, so that end is filled in from the germline J gene. The rearrangement uses TRBV23-1 and TRBJ1-5, with 7 positions matching TRBD1. TRBV23-1 is designated an ORF whose function remains uncertain. The CDR3 consists of 19 residues. V gave up 2 bases and J gave up 0 bases; unmatched junction bases: 13. CDR3 DNA, as far as it was read: TGCGCCAGCAGTCAAGCCCCGATTGGGACAGTCTATAGCAATCAGCCC. Translation gives CASSQAPIGTVYSNQP. The whole CDR3 protein is CASSQAPIGTVYSNQPQHF.

This clone was counted ten times or more. With the read ending 3 residues before the CDR3 end, the germline J gene is used to fill in that end. The chain employs TRBV5-1 and TRBJ1-4; 10 nucleotides line up with TRBD1. Germline CDR1 reads SGHRS; CDR2 reads YFSETQ. The CDR3 runs to 16 residues. CDR3 bases read: TGCGCCAGCAGCCCTGGAGGGACAGGGGAGATTGGGAAA. Protein sequence: CASSPGGTGEIGK. The CDR3, in full, reads CASSPGGTGEIGKLFF.